This is a list of T cell receptor beta chains from one sample in a study of shared clonotypes between healthy human individuals. Profiling relied on immunoSEQ multiplex PCR, and the TCRdb table lists in-frame clones only, not all of them. The sample holds about 1.5 million clones, roughly 98% seen once. Sequencing input: naive CD4+ T cells sorted from blood. Receptors originate from a man younger than 40 in good health. Each CDR3 is given with its conserved first and last residue. A D gene is named only where the DNA matches it firmly. The size entry is marked missing in some rows and otherwise reads once, few, many or a size class.

J gene: TRBJ2-4
D gene: -
clone size: -
V gene: TRBV18
CDR3 DNA: TGTGCCAGCTCACCACCTTCCAAAAACATTCAGTACTTC
CDR3 protein: CASSPPSKNIQYF

J gene: TRBJ2-7
D gene: -
clone size: -
V gene: TRBV9
CDR3 DNA: TGTGCCAGCAGCCCCCGCGGGGAAGGATCCTACGAGCAGTACTTC
CDR3 protein: CASSPRGEGSYEQYF

J gene: TRBJ2-5
D gene: -
clone size: -
V gene: TRBV30
CDR3 DNA: TGTGCCTGGAGTGTGAATATGGGGAAGACCCAGTACTTC
CDR3 protein: CAWSVNMGKTQYF

J gene: TRBJ2-1
D gene: -
clone size: -
V gene: TRBV28
CDR3 DNA: TGTGCCAGCAGCCTTCTTGGGTACAATGAGCAGTTCTTC
CDR3 protein: CASSLLGYNEQFF

J gene: TRBJ1-4
D gene: -
clone size: -
V gene: TRBV18
CDR3 DNA: TGTGCCAGCTCAGCAGTGTGGGATGAAAAACTGTTTTTT
CDR3 protein: CASSAVWDEKLFF

J gene: TRBJ2-2
D gene: -
clone size: once
V gene: TRBV5-1
CDR3 DNA: TGCGCCAGCAGCTTCCGGGACTCCAGCCCCGGGGAGCTGTTTTTT
CDR3 protein: CASSFRDSSPGELFF

J gene: TRBJ1-3
D gene: -
clone size: -
V gene: TRBV7-2
CDR3 DNA: TGTGCCAGCAGCTCCATCTCTGGAAACACCATATATTTT
CDR3 protein: CASSSISGNTIYF

J gene: TRBJ2-2
D gene: -
clone size: -
V gene: TRBV7-7
CDR3 DNA: TGTGCCAGCAGCTTAATAGCGACCGGGGAGCTGTTTTTT
CDR3 protein: CASSLIATGELFF

J gene: TRBJ1-1
D gene: -
clone size: -
V gene: TRBV29-1
CDR3 DNA: TGCAGCGTTCTTAAAGGGACCACTGAAGCTTTCTTT
CDR3 protein: CSVLKGTTEAFF

J gene: TRBJ2-2
D gene: -
clone size: once
V gene: TRBV7-9
CDR3 DNA: TGTGCCAGCAGCTCTAACACCGGGGAGCTGTTTTTT
CDR3 protein: CASSSNTGELFF

J gene: TRBJ1-3
D gene: -
clone size: -
V gene: TRBV4-1
CDR3 DNA: TGCGCCAGCAGCCAAGTCTCCCGCTCTGGAAACACCATATATTTT
CDR3 protein: CASSQVSRSGNTIYF

J gene: TRBJ2-5
D gene: -
clone size: -
V gene: TRBV29-1
CDR3 DNA: TGCAGCGTTGTCACTAGTTCGAGTGAGACCCAGTACTTC
CDR3 protein: CSVVTSSSETQYF

J gene: TRBJ1-2
D gene: -
clone size: -
V gene: TRBV5-5
CDR3 DNA: TGTGCCAGCAGCTTAGGGGGGGACGTCTATGGCTACACCTTC
CDR3 protein: CASSLGGDVYGYTF

J gene: TRBJ2-2
D gene: TRBD2
clone size: -
V gene: TRBV7-9
CDR3 DNA: TGTGCCAGCAGCTTAAGAGAGCTAGCGGGAGAGGGCACCGGGGAGCTGTTTTTT
CDR3 protein: CASSLRELAGEGTGELFF

J gene: TRBJ1-5
D gene: -
clone size: -
V gene: TRBV7-2
CDR3 DNA: TGTGCCAGCACCACGGATAGGGGAATGCCCCAGCATTTT
CDR3 protein: CASTTDRGMPQHF

J gene: TRBJ2-5
D gene: TRBD1
clone size: -
V gene: TRBV9
CDR3 DNA: TGTGCCAGCAGCGTAGCAGGACAGGGGTGGCAACAAGAGACCCAGTACTTC
CDR3 protein: CASSVAGQGWQQETQYF

J gene: TRBJ2-5
D gene: -
clone size: -
V gene: TRBV5-6
CDR3 DNA: TGTGCCAGCAGCTTGGCAGGGTACGGAGAGACCCAGTACTTC
CDR3 protein: CASSLAGYGETQYF

J gene: TRBJ2-1
D gene: -
clone size: -
V gene: TRBV9
CDR3 DNA: TGTGCCAGCAGCGTCGACGCCCACGCTAGGTACAATGAGCAGTTCTTC
CDR3 protein: CASSVDAHARYNEQFF

J gene: TRBJ2-1
D gene: -
clone size: -
V gene: TRBV27
CDR3 DNA: TGTGCCAGCAGCCGCCCTCAGGGTTCCTACAATGAGCAGTTCTTC
CDR3 protein: CASSRPQGSYNEQFF

J gene: TRBJ2-1
D gene: -
clone size: -
V gene: TRBV29-1
CDR3 DNA: TGCAGCGTCCAAAAGCCGCTCTACAATGAGCAGTTCTTC
CDR3 protein: CSVQKPLYNEQFF

J gene: TRBJ2-7
D gene: TRBD2
clone size: -
V gene: TRBV5-6
CDR3 DNA: TGTGCCAGCAGCGAGACTAGCGGGAGTCTCTACGAGCAGTACTTC
CDR3 protein: CASSETSGSLYEQYF